Below, 6 T cell receptor beta chains from the same sample are listed, as sequenced in a study of metastatic and nonmetastatic thyroid tumors. None of the patients had undergone any treatment ahead of thyroid surgery. TCRdb re-called clones via MiXCR from the PCR reads. Of 50,000 to 70,000 clones listed, less than 5% are singletons. Material for sequencing was blood. The receptor set was obtained from a female donor with papillary thyroid cancer or a benign thyroid nodule (not recorded which). Some clones in this sample may be carry-over from other donors' samples.

This clone was detected ten times or more. The chain employs TRBV19 and TRBJ2-3; perhaps D is TRBD1 or TRBD2 (5 bases each). The germline gives CDR1 LNHDA, CDR2 SQIVND (reference sequence). This CDR3 region has 14 residues. Trimming stripped 11 bases from V and 5 bases from J, with 20 bases between. As DNA, the CDR3 is TGTGCCGCGGGTCAGGGTCAACCCCAAGATACGCAGTATTTT. This translates into CAAGQGQPQDTQYF. The variable domain in full, with the rest retrieved from reference TRBV19 and TRBJ2-3, is DGGITQSPKYLFRKEGQNVTLSCEQNLNHDAMYWYRQDPGQGLRLIYYSQIVNDFQKGDIAEGYSVSREKKESFPLTVTSAQKNPTAFYLCAAGQGQPQDTQYFGPGTRLTVL.

The chain employs TRBV27 and TRBJ2-7; unclear D gene. The CDR3 loop spans 14 amino acids. Germline V CDR1 and CDR2: MNHEY, SMNVEV (reference sequence). Written as DNA, the CDR3 is TGTACCATCAAGGTCGGCCCCAGGTCGGGCGATCAGTACTTC. The encoded protein is CTIKVGPRSGDQYF.

This sequence joins TRBV19 and TRBJ2-5; no reliable D call. The CDR3 is 14 amino acids. Trimming left V 4 bases short and J 5 bases short, with 14 bases between. The germline CDR1 and CDR2 sequences are LNHDA and SQIVND (reference sequence). The CDR3 DNA is TGTGCCAGTAGTAGCAGACCAAGGACGGAGACCCAGTACTTC. It codes for CASSSRPRTETQYF.

Many counts were recorded for this clone. This chain joins TRBV7-9 and TRBJ1-5; D uncertain. Germline CDR1 and CDR2: SEHNR and FQNEAQ (reference sequence). This CDR3 region has 11 residues. V was pared by 1 base and J by 11 bases, with 6 bases between. The CDR3 region is CASSLGETQHF. The DNA for the CDR3 is TGTGCCAGCAGCTTAGGGGAGACCCAGCATTTT.

This clone occurred a few times. The chain carries TRBV6-6 and TRBJ1-6, with D perhaps TRBD1 (6 bases). Trimming took 0 bases from V and 9 from J, leaving 15 bases between them. Germline CDR1 and CDR2: MNHNY and SVGAGI (reference sequence). The CDR3 totals 16 residues. The CDR3 region is CASSYSGGRGSSPLHF. The CDR3 bases are TGTGCCAGCAGTTACTCAGGCGGCAGGGGTAGTTCACCCCTCCACTTT.

This clone was observed many times. The rearrangement joins TRBV7-9 to TRBJ1-1, with 9 bases lining up with TRBD1. Losses at the gene ends were 4 bases for V and 0 bases for J; bases not matched to a gene: 9. CDR1 is SEHNR and CDR2 is FQNEAQ in the germline V gene (reference sequence). CDR3 size: 17 residues. The CDR3 reads CASSSNYRGPMNTEAFF. CDR3 nucleotide sequence: TGTGCCAGCAGCTCAAATTACAGGGGGCCCATGAACACTGAAGCTTTCTTT.